The 4 T cell receptor beta chains below come from one sample, sequenced in a study of blood T cell repertoires in COVID-19. Using immunoSEQ multiplex PCR, the repertoire was profiled, and TCRdb retains in-frame clones only, with some absent. This sample has almost 200,000 clones, with about 86% found just once. Sequencing was performed on peripheral blood. The receptors derive from a woman between 65 and 79 years old with acute or convalescent COVID-19.

The chain uses TRBV5-1 and TRBJ1-2; D perhaps matches TRBD1 (5 bases). The CDR3 totals 14 residues. V lost 0 bases, J lost 6 bases, and 12 bases lay in between. CDR1 SGHRS and CDR2 YFSETQ come from the germline V gene. CDR3 DNA sequence: TGCGCCAGCAGCTTGGCCTGGGGCGCGAATGGCTACACCTTC. It is translated as CASSLAWGANGYTF.

The count of this clone is one. The chain uses TRBV4-2 and TRBJ2-1; D is ambiguous. Germline V lookup: CDR1 LGHNA, CDR2 YNFKEQ. Trimming took off 0 bases at V and 12 bases at J, with 12 bases between the two ends. The CDR3 loop spans 13 amino acids. The CDR3 sequence: CASSQDLGFRQFF. The CDR3 bases are TGTGCCAGCAGCCAAGATTTGGGCTTTCGGCAGTTCTTC.

This chain links TRBV28 with TRBJ2-5; 10 bases are a match to TRBD2. This CDR3 comprises 15 residues. V lost 1 base and J lost 2; bases outside the gene matches: 1. Germline values: CDR1 MDHEN, CDR2 SYDVKM. The CDR3 DNA reads as TGTGCCAGCAGTTTATCAGCGGGGGGGCAAGAGACCCAGTACTTC. Translation: CASSLSAGGQETQYF.

This clone showed up just a few times. Other DNA sequences in the sample encode the same CDR3. The chain carries TRBV11-3 and TRBJ2-1; weak D call: TRBD1 (5 bases). Trimming cost V 0 bases and J 7 bases, with 10 bases left between them. CDR3 length equals 14 residues. CDR1 is SGHNT, CDR2 YENEEA, per germline. The CDR3 nucleotides are TGTGCCAGCAGCTTAGATCTTAGGGGAAATGAGCAGTTCTTC. It translates to CASSLDLRGNEQFF.